Listed below are T cell receptor beta chains from one sample, sequenced in a study of T cell changes during pregnancy in multiple sclerosis. Using immunoSEQ multiplex PCR, the repertoire was profiled, and TCRdb retains in-frame clones only, with some absent. The sample yields about 67,000 clones, roughly nine tenths seen once. The starting material was peripheral blood, obtained in the first trimester of pregnancy. The receptors come from a female donor with multiple sclerosis, enrolled in a pregnancy study. Each CDR3 is given with its conserved first and last residue. Fields, in order: D gene, J gene, V gene, clone size, CDR3 DNA, CDR3 protein. The D gene is left open where the match is weak. Size is omitted from some rows. Given values are once, few, many or a class for expanded clones.

D gene: NA
J gene: TRBJ1-1
V gene: TRBV29-1
clone size: NA
CDR3 DNA: TGCAGCGTTATTATGAACACTGAAGCTTTCTTT
CDR3 protein: CSVIMNTEAFF

D gene: TRBD1
J gene: TRBJ1-3
V gene: TRBV5-1
clone size: once
CDR3 DNA: TGCGCCAGCAGCTTGGAACGACAGGGATCCTCCGGAAACACCATATATTTT
CDR3 protein: CASSLERQGSSGNTIYF

D gene: NA
J gene: TRBJ1-1
V gene: TRBV18
clone size: NA
CDR3 DNA: TGTGCCAGCTCACCTTCTGCAGGGTCGAACACTGAAGCTTTCTTT
CDR3 protein: CASSPSAGSNTEAFF

D gene: NA
J gene: TRBJ1-4
V gene: TRBV27
clone size: NA
CDR3 DNA: TGTGCCAGCAGTTTATCAACAGGGAATCATGAAAAACTGTTTTTT
CDR3 protein: CASSLSTGNHEKLFF

D gene: NA
J gene: TRBJ1-6
V gene: TRBV2
clone size: NA
CDR3 DNA: TGTGCCAGCAGTCTTTCGGAGGCTCGGGATTCACCCCTCCACTTT
CDR3 protein: CASSLSEARDSPLHF

D gene: NA
J gene: TRBJ1-1
V gene: TRBV5-6
clone size: NA
CDR3 DNA: TGTGCCACCACCCTTCCCGGGCAGGGAGAAGCTTTCTTT
CDR3 protein: CATTLPGQGEAFF

D gene: TRBD1
J gene: TRBJ1-3
V gene: TRBV5-1
clone size: NA
CDR3 DNA: TGCGCCAGCAGCTTGGGGACAGGGTCCTCTGGAAACACCATATATTTT
CDR3 protein: CASSLGTGSSGNTIYF

D gene: TRBD1
J gene: TRBJ2-7
V gene: TRBV7-9
clone size: NA
CDR3 DNA: TGTGCCAGCAGCTCCGGACAGGGGGCCGTCAGGGACGAGCAGTACTTC
CDR3 protein: CASSSGQGAVRDEQYF

D gene: NA
J gene: TRBJ2-2
V gene: TRBV30
clone size: NA
CDR3 DNA: TGTGCCTGGTCGCTAGCATTTAACACCGGGGAGCTGTTTTTT
CDR3 protein: CAWSLAFNTGELFF

D gene: NA
J gene: TRBJ2-1
V gene: TRBV7-9
clone size: few
CDR3 DNA: TGTGCCAGCAGCTTACAGGATGCCAATGAGCAGTTCTTC
CDR3 protein: CASSLQDANEQFF

D gene: TRBD1
J gene: TRBJ2-7
V gene: TRBV7-6
clone size: NA
CDR3 DNA: TGTGCCAGCAGCTTCCGGACAGGGGAAGCGGGTGCCTACGAGCAGTACTTC
CDR3 protein: CASSFRTGEAGAYEQYF

D gene: NA
J gene: TRBJ1-2
V gene: TRBV27
clone size: NA
CDR3 DNA: TGTGCCAGCAGTTTGCGGGGAAATGTGAACTATGGCTACACCTTC
CDR3 protein: CASSLRGNVNYGYTF

D gene: TRBD1
J gene: TRBJ1-1
V gene: TRBV27
clone size: NA
CDR3 DNA: TGTGCCAGCAGTTCTCAGGGGGCGGAGAACACTGAAGCTTTCTTT
CDR3 protein: CASSSQGAENTEAFF

D gene: NA
J gene: TRBJ1-1
V gene: TRBV11-3
clone size: NA
CDR3 DNA: TGTGCCAGCAGCTTAGAGGGGGGCACTGAAGCTTTCTTT
CDR3 protein: CASSLEGGTEAFF

D gene: NA
J gene: TRBJ2-3
V gene: TRBV4-1
clone size: NA
CDR3 DNA: TGCGCCAGCAGCCAAGATCTGATGGACAGTCGCTTTTCACCCCGCACAGATACGCAGTATTTT
CDR3 protein: CASSQDLMDSRFSPRTDTQYF

D gene: TRBD2
J gene: TRBJ2-5
V gene: TRBV15
clone size: NA
CDR3 DNA: TGTGCCACCAGCGTGGCGGGGGGGCAGGAGACCCAGTACTTC
CDR3 protein: CATSVAGGQETQYF

D gene: TRBD2
J gene: TRBJ2-7
V gene: TRBV11-3
clone size: NA
CDR3 DNA: TGTGCCAGCAGCGAGGGACTAGCGGAGTTCTACGAGCAGTACTTC
CDR3 protein: CASSEGLAEFYEQYF

D gene: TRBD1
J gene: TRBJ1-1
V gene: TRBV19
clone size: NA
CDR3 DNA: TGTGCCAGTTCGGACAGGGCGCGAATTGAAGCTTTCTTT
CDR3 protein: CASSDRARIEAFF

D gene: TRBD1
J gene: TRBJ2-3
V gene: TRBV5-6
clone size: NA
CDR3 DNA: TGTGCCAGCAGCCCATCGACAGGGGGGGATACGCAGTATTTT
CDR3 protein: CASSPSTGGDTQYF

D gene: NA
J gene: TRBJ1-5
V gene: TRBV12-2
clone size: NA
CDR3 DNA: TGTGCAAGTCGCTTAGAGTGGGACAGGGTCAATCAGCCCCAGCATTTT
CDR3 protein: CASRLEWDRVNQPQHF

D gene: NA
J gene: TRBJ2-5
V gene: TRBV5-6
clone size: NA
CDR3 DNA: TGTGCCAGCAGCTTAGAGGGGGTACAAGAGACCCAGTACTTC
CDR3 protein: CASSLEGVQETQYF

D gene: NA
J gene: TRBJ1-5
V gene: TRBV19
clone size: NA
CDR3 DNA: TGTGCCAGTAGTATACAGGGCCCCATGGCCCAGCATTTT
CDR3 protein: CASSIQGPMAQHF

D gene: TRBD1
J gene: TRBJ2-7
V gene: TRBV19
clone size: NA
CDR3 DNA: TGTGCCAGTAGTAAGGTCGGACAGGGATTCGAGCAGTACTTC
CDR3 protein: CASSKVGQGFEQYF

D gene: TRBD1
J gene: TRBJ1-2
V gene: TRBV6-4
clone size: NA
CDR3 DNA: TGTGCCAGCAGTGGCTCGGGACAGGCAAATGGCTACACCTTC
CDR3 protein: CASSGSGQANGYTF

D gene: TRBD1
J gene: TRBJ1-6
V gene: TRBV18
clone size: NA
CDR3 DNA: TGTGCCAGCTCATCCGGACAGGGGGAGTCACCCCTCCACTTT
CDR3 protein: CASSSGQGESPLHF

D gene: TRBD2
J gene: TRBJ2-3
V gene: TRBV7-2
clone size: few
CDR3 DNA: TGTGCCAGCAGCCGGACTAGCGCGTATAGCACAGATACGCAGTATTTT
CDR3 protein: CASSRTSAYSTDTQYF

D gene: TRBD1
J gene: TRBJ1-2
V gene: TRBV5-1
clone size: once
CDR3 DNA: TGCGCCAGCAGCTTCACCGGGACAGGAATCTATGGCTACACCTTC
CDR3 protein: CASSFTGTGIYGYTF